The clone carrying this TCR beta chain was found a few times. The antigen remains undetermined. The CDR3 loop spans 14 amino acids. Trimming at V came to 5 bases and at J to 5 bases, leaving 2 bases not matched to a gene. Germline values: CDR1 SGHRS, CDR2 YFSETQ. The sample is drawn from a study of CD8 T cells in ankylosing spondylitis. Whole-study findings and limits: Reportedly, matched ankylosing spondylitis synovial fluid was significantly enriched for disease-linked clones. In ankylosing spondylitis blood, a motif of eight highly homologous TCR beta variants appeared characteristic. Clones that were linked to disease were CD8+ and were relatively rare in peripheral blood.

Using quantitative 5'-RACE with molecular barcodes, the authors made TCR beta libraries. TCRdb processed the 5' RACE reads anew with MiXCR; each CDR3 protein has one entry. Counted here are more than 650,000 distinct CDR3 sequences, roughly 12% occurring once; the ten biggest clones make up under 0.6%. This chain joins TRBV5-1 and TRBJ2-1, with 12 bases matching TRBD2. Source material: blood, either unsorted or a sorted T cell fraction (not recorded which). The clonotype was recovered from a male donor with ankylosing spondylitis. Written as DNA, the CDR3 is TGCGCCAGCAGGCGGACTAGCGGGAACAATGAGCAGTTCTTC. This codes for CASRRTSGNNEQFF.